The clone carrying this T cell receptor (beta chain) was seen a handful of times. TCRdb fed the reads into MiXCR, producing one record per CDR3 protein. The sample includes about 680,000 distinct CDR3 sequences, about 24% of them seen just once. The length of the CDR3 is 15 residues. Germline V gene data show CDR1 as MNHEY and CDR2 as SVGAGI. Trimming removed 2 bases at V and 2 bases at J, with 10 bases between. This sample stems from a study of T cell repertoires in cytomegalovirus infection. Study context: Public TCR beta signature analysis indicated the presence of both CMV infection and matching HLA type.

This chain links TRBV6-5 with TRBJ2-1, with D possibly TRBD2 on 7 matching bases. This clonotype originated in a human donor in good health (CMV status not recorded). Some clones in this sample may be carry-over from other donors' samples. The source material was CD8+ T cells from PBMCs. CDR3 residues: CASSYGRGPYNEQFF. The CDR3 coding sequence is TGTGCCAGCAGTTACGGGCGGGGGCCCTACAATGAGCAGTTCTTC.